This T cell receptor (beta chain) was captured by sequencing in a study of OX40 agonist ivuxolimab in advanced cancers. This CDR3 has 14 residues. The V end lost 3 bases, the J end lost 4 bases, and 10 bases lay between the germline ends. CDR1 and CDR2 (germline): SGDLS, YYNGEE. Method: immunoSEQ multiplex PCR; TCRdb's copy keeps in-frame clones and lacks some. In the table there are about 21,000 clones, about 77% of which are singletons. The genes are TRBV9 and TRBJ2-2; D possibly corresponds to TRBD1 (6 bases). This sequence was found in an adult with an advanced solid tumor such as melanoma, head and neck, liver or kidney cancer. The specimen comprised CD4+ or CD8+ T cells sorted from blood, sampled in a trial of the OX40 agonist ivuxolimab. The CDR3 is CASSENRATGELFF. As DNA, the CDR3 is TGTGCCAGCAGCGAGAACAGGGCCACCGGGGAGCTGTTTTTT.